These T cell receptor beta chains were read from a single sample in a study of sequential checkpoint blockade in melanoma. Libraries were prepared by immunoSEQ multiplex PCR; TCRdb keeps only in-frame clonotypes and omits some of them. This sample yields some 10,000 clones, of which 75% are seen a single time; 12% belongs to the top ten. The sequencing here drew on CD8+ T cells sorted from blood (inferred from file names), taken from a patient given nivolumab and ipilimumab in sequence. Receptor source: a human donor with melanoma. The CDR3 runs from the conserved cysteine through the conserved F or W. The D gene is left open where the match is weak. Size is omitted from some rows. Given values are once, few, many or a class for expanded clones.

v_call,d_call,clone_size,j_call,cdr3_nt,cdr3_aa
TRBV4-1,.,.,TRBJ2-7,TGCGCCAGCAGCCAAGGCCAGGGATCCTACGAGCAGTACTTC,CASSQGQGSYEQYF
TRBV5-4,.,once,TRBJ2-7,TGTGCCAGCAGCCCACGTGACACCTACGAGCAGTACTTC,CASSPRDTYEQYF
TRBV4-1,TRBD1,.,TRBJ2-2,TGCGCCAGCAGCCAAGATCGGGACAGATTCACCGGGGAGCTGTTTTTT,CASSQDRDRFTGELFF
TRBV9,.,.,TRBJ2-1,TGTGCCAGCAGCCTTGTGGAGTCCCCCTCCTACAATGAGCAGTTCTTC,CASSLVESPSYNEQFF
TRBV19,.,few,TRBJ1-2,TGTGCCAGTAGTATGGCAGGGATCTATGGCTACACCTTC,CASSMAGIYGYTF
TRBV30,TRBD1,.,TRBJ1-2,TGTGCCTGGATCGGACAGGGCATTCGATATGGCTACACCTTC,CAWIGQGIRYGYTF
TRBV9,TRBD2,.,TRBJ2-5,TGTGCCAGCAGCGTAGGGACTAGCGGGAGGGCCACCCAGTACTTC,CASSVGTSGRATQYF
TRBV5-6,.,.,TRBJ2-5,TGTGCCAGCAGCACAGGCTGGGTCCACCAAGAGACCCAGTACTTC,CASSTGWVHQETQYF
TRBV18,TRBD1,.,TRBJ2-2,TGTGCCAGCTCACCACCGACTGGACAGGGGTTCGGGGAGCTGTTTTTT,CASSPPTGQGFGELFF
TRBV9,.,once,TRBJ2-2,TGTGCCAGCAGCGGGAGACAGGACACCGGGGAGCTGTTTTTT,CASSGRQDTGELFF
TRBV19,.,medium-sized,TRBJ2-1,TGTGCCAGTAGTATAGGCGGCAATGAGCAGTTCTTC,CASSIGGNEQFF
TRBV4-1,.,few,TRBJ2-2,TGCGCCAGCAGCCAAGGGCAGGGGTTGAACACCGGGGAGCTGTTTTTT,CASSQGQGLNTGELFF
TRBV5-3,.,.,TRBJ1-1,TGTGCCAGAAGCTCGCGGGGGCCCACTGAAGCTTTCTTT,CARSSRGPTEAFF
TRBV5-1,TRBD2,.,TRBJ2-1,TGCGCCAGCAGCCCCCTGACTAGCGGGAGGGTTGGGGGCTCCTACAATGAGCAGTTCTTC,CASSPLTSGRVGGSYNEQFF
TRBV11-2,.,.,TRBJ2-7,TGTGCCAGCAGCTTAGCCAGCGGTTACGAGCAGTACTTC,CASSLASGYEQYF
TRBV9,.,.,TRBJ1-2,TGTGCCAGCAGCGACGGCGTTGGACTTGGCTACACCTTC,CASSDGVGLGYTF
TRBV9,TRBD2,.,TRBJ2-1,TGTGCCAGCAGCGTAGGGATACTAGCGTCCAATGAGCAGTTCTTC,CASSVGILASNEQFF
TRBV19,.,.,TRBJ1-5,TGTGCCAGTAGTGTTGCCGAGATCGGGCCCCAGCATTTT,CASSVAEIGPQHF
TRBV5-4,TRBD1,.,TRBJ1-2,TGTGCCAGTAGGACAGGGACTAACTATGGCTACACCTTC,CASRTGTNYGYTF
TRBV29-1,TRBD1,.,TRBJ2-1,TGCAGCGTTGATGGGACAGGGACAACTAGCGACGAGCAGTTCTTC,CSVDGTGTTSDEQFF
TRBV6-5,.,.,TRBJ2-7,TGTGCCAGCAGTCCAGTGGGGGCCTCCTACGAGCAGTACTTC,CASSPVGASYEQYF
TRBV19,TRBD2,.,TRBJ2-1,TGTGCCAGTAGTGCGGCGGGAGGGCCTTATGAGCAGTTCTTC,CASSAAGGPYEQFF
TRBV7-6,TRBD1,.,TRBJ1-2,TGTGCCAGCAGCCCAGGGGGAGGAGGGAGAGAAACTAACTATGGCTACACCTTC,CASSPGGGGRETNYGYTF
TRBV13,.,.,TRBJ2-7,TGTGCCAGCAGCCGCGTAAAGACAGAAACTCACTGGGAGCAGTACTTC,CASSRVKTETHWEQYF
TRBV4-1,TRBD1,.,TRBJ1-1,TGCGCCAGCAGCCAAGATTATGGGACAGTACCGACTGAAGCTTTCTTT,CASSQDYGTVPTEAFF
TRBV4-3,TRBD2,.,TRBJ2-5,TGCGCCAGCAGCCGCCTCCTAGCGGCCCAAGAGACCCAGTACTTC,CASSRLLAAQETQYF
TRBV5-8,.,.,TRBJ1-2,TGTGCCAGCAGCTGGACAGAGTCGGATGGCTACACCTTC,CASSWTESDGYTF
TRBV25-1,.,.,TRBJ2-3,TGTGCCAGCAGTGGCTCGGGACTGCCCACAGATACGCAGTATTTT,CASSGSGLPTDTQYF
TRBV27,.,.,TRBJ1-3,TGTGCCAGCAGTCCCTCAGGGGATAGCTCTGGAAACACCATATATTTT,CASSPSGDSSGNTIYF
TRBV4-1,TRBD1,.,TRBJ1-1,TGCGCCAGCAGCCAAGAAGGGGGCAGGACTGAAGCTTTCTTT,CASSQEGGRTEAFF
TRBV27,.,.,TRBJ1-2,TGTGCCAGCAGTCCGGGCGGGCAGACATATGGCTACACCTTC,CASSPGGQTYGYTF
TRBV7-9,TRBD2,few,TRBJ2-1,TGTGCCAGCAGCGCAGGGACTAGCGGAGTCCACAATGAGCAGTTCTTC,CASSAGTSGVHNEQFF
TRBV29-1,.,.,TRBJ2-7,TGCAGCGTTGGGTGGGGCAGAACCTACGAGCAGTACTTC,CSVGWGRTYEQYF
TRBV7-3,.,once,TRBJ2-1,TGTGCCAGCAGCTCCCCCGGGACATCCTACAATGAGCAGTTCTTC,CASSSPGTSYNEQFF
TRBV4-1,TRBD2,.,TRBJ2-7,TGCGCCAGCAGCCAGGAAGGTTCGGGACTAGGTTACGAGCAGTACTTC,CASSQEGSGLGYEQYF
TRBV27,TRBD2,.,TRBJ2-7,TGTGCCAGCAGTTCCGGACTAGCGGGATATGGCGAGCAGTACTTC,CASSSGLAGYGEQYF
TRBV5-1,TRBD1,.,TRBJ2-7,TGCGCCAGCAGGCCCGGGACAGGGGGCATTTTCTACGAGCAGTACTTC,CASRPGTGGIFYEQYF
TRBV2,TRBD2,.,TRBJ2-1,TGTGCCAGCAGTGTCGGCGCGGGAGGGCTCAATGAGCAGTTCTTC,CASSVGAGGLNEQFF
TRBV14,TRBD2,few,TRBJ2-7,TGTGCCAGCAGCCAAGACCGACTAGCGGGAGGCTACGAGCAGTACTTC,CASSQDRLAGGYEQYF
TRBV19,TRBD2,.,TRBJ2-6,TGTGCCAGTAGTGCCTCCGGGACTAGCGTCGCCTCTGGGGCCAACGTCCTGACTTTC,CASSASGTSVASGANVLTF
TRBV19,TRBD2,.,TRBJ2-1,TGTGCCAGTAGTACAGGACTAGCACTACTCGATGAGCAGTTCTTC,CASSTGLALLDEQFF
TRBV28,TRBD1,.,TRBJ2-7,TGTGCCAGCAGTTGGAACCGGGACAGGGGCTACGAGCAGTACTTC,CASSWNRDRGYEQYF
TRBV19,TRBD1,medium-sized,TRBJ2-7,TGTGCCAGTAGTGAACTTCCGGGACAGGGGGCCTACGAGCAGTACTTC,CASSELPGQGAYEQYF
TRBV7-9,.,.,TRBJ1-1,TGTGCCAGCAGCTTGGCAGGCCGGGGGAACACTGAAGCTTTCTTT,CASSLAGRGNTEAFF
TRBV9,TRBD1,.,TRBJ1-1,TGTGCCAGCAGCGTAGTTGGACAGGGAAGCGCTGAAGCTTTCTTT,CASSVVGQGSAEAFF
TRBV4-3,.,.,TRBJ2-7,TGCGCCAGCAGCCAAACCCACCAGGCTACCTACGAGCAGTACTTC,CASSQTHQATYEQYF
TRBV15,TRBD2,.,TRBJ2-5,TGTGCCACCAGCAGAGGAGGGACTAGTTGGGAGACCCAGTACTTC,CATSRGGTSWETQYF
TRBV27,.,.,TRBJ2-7,TGTGCCAGCAGTTTGGGCGGGACCTCCTACGAGCAGTACTTC,CASSLGGTSYEQYF